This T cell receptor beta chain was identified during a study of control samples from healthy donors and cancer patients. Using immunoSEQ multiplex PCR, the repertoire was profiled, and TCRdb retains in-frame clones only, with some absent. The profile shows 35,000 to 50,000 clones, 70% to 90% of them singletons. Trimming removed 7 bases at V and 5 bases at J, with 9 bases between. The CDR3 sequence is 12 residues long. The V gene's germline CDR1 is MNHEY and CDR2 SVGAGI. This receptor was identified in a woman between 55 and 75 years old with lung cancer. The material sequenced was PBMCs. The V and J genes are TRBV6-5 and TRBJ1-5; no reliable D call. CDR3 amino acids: CASKGGDQPQHF. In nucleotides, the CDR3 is TGTGCCAGCAAGGGTGGAGATCAGCCCCAGCATTTT.